The T cell receptor beta chain under discussion was sequenced for a study of blood T cell repertoires in COVID-19. Assay: immunoSEQ multiplex PCR; the TCRdb copy retains only in-frame clones and omits some. The sample has some 110,000 clones; 82% are singletons. This clone appeared a few times. This TCR came from a woman in her seventies with acute or convalescent COVID-19. Sequencing was performed on peripheral blood.

The CDR3 is CASSPNRGHQPQHF. CDR3 bases: TGTGCCAGCAGTCCAAACAGGGGTCACCAGCCCCAGCATTTT. The chain carries TRBV27 and TRBJ1-5; 7 bases map to TRBD1. The CDR3 has 14 amino acids. Looked up from germline, CDR1 is MNHEY and CDR2 is SMNVEV (reference sequence). The V and J ends lost 5 bases and 7 bases, in that order; junction bases with no gene match: 8.